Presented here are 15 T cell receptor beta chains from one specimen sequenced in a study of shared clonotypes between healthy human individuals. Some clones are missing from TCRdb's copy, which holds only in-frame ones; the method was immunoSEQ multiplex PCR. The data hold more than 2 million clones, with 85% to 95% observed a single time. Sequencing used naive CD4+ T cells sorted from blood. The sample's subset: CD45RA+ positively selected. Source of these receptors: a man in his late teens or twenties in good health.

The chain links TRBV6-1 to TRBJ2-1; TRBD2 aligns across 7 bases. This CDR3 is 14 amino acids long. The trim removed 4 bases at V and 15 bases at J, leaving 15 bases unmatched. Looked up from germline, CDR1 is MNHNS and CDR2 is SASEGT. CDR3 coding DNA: TGTGCCAGCAGTGGGACGGGGGGTGGAATTCTTCCGTTCTTC. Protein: CASSGTGGGILPFF.

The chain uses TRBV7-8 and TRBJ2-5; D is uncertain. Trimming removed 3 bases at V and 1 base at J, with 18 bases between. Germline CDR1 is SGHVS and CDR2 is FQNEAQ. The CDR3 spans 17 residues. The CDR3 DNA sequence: TGTGCCAGCAGCTTGAGTCGCACACCCACCGCCCAAGAGACCCAGTACTTC. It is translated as CASSLSRTPTAQETQYF.

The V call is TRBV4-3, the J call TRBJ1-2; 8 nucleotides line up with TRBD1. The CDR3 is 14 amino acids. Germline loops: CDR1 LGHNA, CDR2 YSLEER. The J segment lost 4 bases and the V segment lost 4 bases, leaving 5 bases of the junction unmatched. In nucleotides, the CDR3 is TGCGCCAGCAGCCGGGTCGGGACAGGCTATGGCTACACCTTC. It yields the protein CASSRVGTGYGYTF.

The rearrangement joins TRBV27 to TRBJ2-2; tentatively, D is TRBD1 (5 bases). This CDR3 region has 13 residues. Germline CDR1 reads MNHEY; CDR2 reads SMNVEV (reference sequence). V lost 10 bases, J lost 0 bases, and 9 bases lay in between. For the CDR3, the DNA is TGTGCCATCAGACAGTCGAACACCGGGGAGCTGTTTTTT. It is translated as CAIRQSNTGELFF.

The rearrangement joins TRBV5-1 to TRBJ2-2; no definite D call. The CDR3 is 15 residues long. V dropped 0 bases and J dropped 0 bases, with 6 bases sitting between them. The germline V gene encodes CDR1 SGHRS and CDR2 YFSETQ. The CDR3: CASSLVSANTGELFF. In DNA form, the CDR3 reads TGCGCCAGCAGCTTGGTCAGCGCGAACACCGGGGAGCTGTTTTTT.

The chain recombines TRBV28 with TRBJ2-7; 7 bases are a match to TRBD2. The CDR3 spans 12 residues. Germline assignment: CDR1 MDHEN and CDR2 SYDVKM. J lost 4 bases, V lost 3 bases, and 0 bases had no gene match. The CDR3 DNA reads TGTGCCAGCAGTTTGCGGGAGTACGAGCAGTACTTC. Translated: CASSLREYEQYF.

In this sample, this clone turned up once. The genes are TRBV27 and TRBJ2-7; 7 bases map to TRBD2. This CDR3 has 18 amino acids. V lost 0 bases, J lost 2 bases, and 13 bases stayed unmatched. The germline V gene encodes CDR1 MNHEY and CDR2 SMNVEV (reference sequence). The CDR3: CASSLSAPISGVPYEQYF. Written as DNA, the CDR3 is TGTGCCAGCAGTTTATCCGCCCCTATAAGCGGGGTACCCTACGAGCAGTACTTC.

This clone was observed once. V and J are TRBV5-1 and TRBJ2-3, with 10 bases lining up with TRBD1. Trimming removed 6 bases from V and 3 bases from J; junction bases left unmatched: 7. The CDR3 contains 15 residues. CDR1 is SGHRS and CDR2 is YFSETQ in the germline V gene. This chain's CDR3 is CASTPRDRGTDTQYF. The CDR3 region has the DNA TGCGCCAGCACTCCCCGGGACAGGGGTACAGATACGCAGTATTTT. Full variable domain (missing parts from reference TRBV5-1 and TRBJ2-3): KAGVTQTPRYLIKTRGQQVTLSCSPISGHRSVSWYQQTPGQGLQFLFEYFSETQRNKGNFPGRFSGRQFSNSRSEMNVSTLELGDSALYLCASTPRDRGTDTQYFGPGTRLTVL.

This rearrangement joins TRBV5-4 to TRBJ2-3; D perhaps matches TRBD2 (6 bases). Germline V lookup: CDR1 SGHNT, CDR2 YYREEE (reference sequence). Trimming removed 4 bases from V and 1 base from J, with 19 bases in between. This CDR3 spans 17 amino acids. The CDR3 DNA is TGTGCCAGCAGCACCCCGGCGGGGCGGGCCGGCACAGATACGCAGTATTTT. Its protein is CASSTPAGRAGTDTQYF.

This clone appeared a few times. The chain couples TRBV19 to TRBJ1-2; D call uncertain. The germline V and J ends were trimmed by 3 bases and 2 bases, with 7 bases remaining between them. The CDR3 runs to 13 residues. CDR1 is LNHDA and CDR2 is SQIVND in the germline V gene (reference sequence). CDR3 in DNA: TGTGCCAGTAGTATTAAGGACAACTATGGCTACACCTTC. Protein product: CASSIKDNYGYTF.

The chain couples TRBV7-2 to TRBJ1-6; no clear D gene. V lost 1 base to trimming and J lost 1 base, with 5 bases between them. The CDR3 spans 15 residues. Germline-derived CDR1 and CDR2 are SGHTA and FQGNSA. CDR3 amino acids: CASSLDWSYNSPLHF. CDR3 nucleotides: TGTGCCAGCAGCTTAGATTGGTCCTATAATTCACCCCTCCACTTT.

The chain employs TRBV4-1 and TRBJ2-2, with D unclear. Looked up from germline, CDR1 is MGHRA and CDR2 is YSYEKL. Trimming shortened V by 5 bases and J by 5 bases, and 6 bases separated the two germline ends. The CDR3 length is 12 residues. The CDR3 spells CASSYQTGELFF. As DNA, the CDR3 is TGCGCCAGCAGCTACCAGACCGGGGAGCTGTTTTTT.

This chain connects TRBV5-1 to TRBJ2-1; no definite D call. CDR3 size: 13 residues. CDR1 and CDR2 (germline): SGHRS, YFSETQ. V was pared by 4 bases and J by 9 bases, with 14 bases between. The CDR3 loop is CASSPNQRSEQFF. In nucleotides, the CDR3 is TGCGCCAGCAGCCCTAATCAACGGTCTGAGCAGTTCTTC.

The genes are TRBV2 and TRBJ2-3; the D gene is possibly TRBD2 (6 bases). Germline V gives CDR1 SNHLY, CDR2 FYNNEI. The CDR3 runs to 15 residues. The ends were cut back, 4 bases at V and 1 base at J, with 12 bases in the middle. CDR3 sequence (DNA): TGTGCCAGCAGTGCGGAAGCTAGCGGCACAGATACGCAGTATTTT. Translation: CASSAEASGTDTQYF.

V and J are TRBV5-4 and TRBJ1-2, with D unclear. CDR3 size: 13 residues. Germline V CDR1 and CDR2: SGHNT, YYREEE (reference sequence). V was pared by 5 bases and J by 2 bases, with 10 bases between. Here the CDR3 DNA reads TGTGCCAGCAGACAAACAGCGAACTATGGCTACACCTTC. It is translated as CASRQTANYGYTF.